A single sample gave rise to the 8 T cell receptor beta chains below, sequenced in a study of blood T cell repertoires in COVID-19. Clones were sequenced by immunoSEQ multiplex PCR, and TCRdb holds only the in-frame ones, with some missing. The table lists 100,000 to 150,000 clones, more than 70% of them singletons, with less than 3.5% in the top ten. Sequenced sample: peripheral blood. The receptors derive from a woman of 80 years or more with COVID-19, enrolled during active disease.

This rearrangement joins TRBV19 to TRBJ1-1; D is perhaps TRBD1 (5 bases). Trimming stripped 6 bases from V and 1 base from J, with 15 bases between. The CDR3 runs 15 residues. Germline V CDR1 and CDR2: LNHDA, SQIVND (reference sequence). In DNA, the CDR3 is TGTGCCAGTAGGGGGACGGCGGGGAAGAACACTGAAGCTTTCTTT. Its protein product is CASRGTAGKNTEAFF.

The J gene is TRBJ1-1, the V gene TRBV11-1, with 8 bases identical to TRBD1. Trimming at V came to 6 bases and at J to 2 bases, leaving 8 bases not matched to a gene. The CDR3 extends over 15 amino acids. Germline lookup yields CDR1 SGHAT and CDR2 FQDESV (reference sequence). In DNA form, the CDR3 reads TGTGCCAGCAGAACGTCGGACAGGGTAAACACTGAAGCTTTCTTT. Its translation: CASRTSDRVNTEAFF.

The rearrangement links TRBV5-1 to TRBJ1-5, with TRBD1 identical over 9 bases. V shed 2 bases, J shed 5 bases, and the junction held 2 bases outside the gene matches. CDR1 is SGHRS, CDR2 YFSETQ, per germline. This CDR3 comprises 14 residues. The CDR3 DNA reads TGCGCCAGCAGCTTACGACAGGGGGATCAGCCCCAGCATTTT. Protein product: CASSLRQGDQPQHF. Complete variable domain (other parts from reference TRBV5-1 and TRBJ1-5): KAGVTQTPRYLIKTRGQQVTLSCSPISGHRSVSWYQQTPGQGLQFLFEYFSETQRNKGNFPGRFSGRQFSNSRSEMNVSTLELGDSALYLCASSLRQGDQPQHFGDGTRLSIL.

V is TRBV5-1 and J is TRBJ1-1; 7 bases line up with TRBD1. This CDR3 has 12 amino acids. The germline V gene has CDR1 SGHRS and CDR2 YFSETQ. J was trimmed by 5 bases and V by 2 bases; bases with no gene match: 0. The CDR3 nucleotides read TGCGCCAGCAGCTTACAGGGGACTGAAGCTTTCTTT. Translation: CASSLQGTEAFF. The full variable domain, rest sourced from reference TRBV5-1 and TRBJ1-1, is KAGVTQTPRYLIKTRGQQVTLSCSPISGHRSVSWYQQTPGQGLQFLFEYFSETQRNKGNFPGRFSGRQFSNSRSEMNVSTLELGDSALYLCASSLQGTEAFFGQGTRLTVV.

DNA of the CDR3: TGTGCCAGTAAGGGTAGCGGGGTCTACGAGCAGTACTTC. Protein: CASKGSGVYEQYF. The gene calls are TRBV19 and TRBJ2-7, with 8 bases aligning to TRBD2. Germline V gene data show CDR1 as LNHDA and CDR2 as SQIVND (reference sequence). This CDR3 has 13 amino acids. Trimming removed 7 bases from V and 3 bases from J; junction bases left unmatched: 5.

This chain links TRBV5-4 with TRBJ2-1; 7 bases are a match to TRBD2. Germline lookup yields CDR1 SGHNT and CDR2 YYREEE (reference sequence). The J segment lost 8 bases and the V segment lost 1 base, leaving 3 bases of the junction unmatched. CDR3 length: 13 residues. The CDR3 DNA is TGTGCCAGCAGCTTGACTGGGGGGGATGAGCAGTTCTTC. This codes for CASSLTGGDEQFF.

V usage is TRBV7-9 and J usage is TRBJ2-3; D perhaps matches TRBD1 (6 bases). The CDR3 covers 15 residues. The V end was cut by 5 bases, the J end by 3 bases, with 15 bases between. CDR1 and CDR2 (germline): SEHNR, FQNEAQ (reference sequence). The CDR3 loop reads CASSVGTPRTDTQYF. The CDR3 coding sequence is TGTGCCAGCAGCGTCGGGACACCCAGGACAGATACGCAGTATTTT.

This sequence joins TRBV3-1 (or the pseudogene TRBV3-2) and TRBJ2-7, with 13 bases aligning to TRBD2. There are 17 residues in the CDR3. V lost 4 bases to trimming and J lost 2 bases; unmatched junction nucleotides: 8. Germline values: CDR1 LGHDT, CDR2 YNNKEL (reference sequence). CDR3 DNA sequence: TGTGCCAGCAGCCGGACTAGCGGGAGTTTCGTAACCTACGAGCAGTACTTC. Translating it yields CASSRTSGSFVTYEQYF.